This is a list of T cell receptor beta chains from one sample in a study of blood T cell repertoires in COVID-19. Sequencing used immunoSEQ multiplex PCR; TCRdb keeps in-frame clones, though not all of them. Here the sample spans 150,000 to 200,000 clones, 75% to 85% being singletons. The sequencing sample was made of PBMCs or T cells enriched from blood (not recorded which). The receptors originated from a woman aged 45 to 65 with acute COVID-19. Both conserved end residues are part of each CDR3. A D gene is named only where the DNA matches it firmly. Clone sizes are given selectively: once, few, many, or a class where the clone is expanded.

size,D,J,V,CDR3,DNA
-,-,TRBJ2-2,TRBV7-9,CASSLLALTGELFF,TGTGCCAGCAGCTTACTTGCGCTCACCGGGGAGCTGTTTTTT
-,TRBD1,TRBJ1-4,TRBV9,CASSLRTGGSDEKLFF,TGTGCCAGCAGCCTCAGGACAGGGGGCTCGGATGAAAAACTGTTTTTT
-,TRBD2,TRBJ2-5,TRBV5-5,CASSLILAGQETQYF,TGTGCCAGCAGCTTAATTTTAGCGGGACAAGAGACCCAGTACTTC
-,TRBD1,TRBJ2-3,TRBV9,CASSVSPGTGGTDTQYF,TGTGCCAGCAGCGTATCCCCCGGGACAGGGGGCACAGATACGCAGTATTTT
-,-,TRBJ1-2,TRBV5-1,CASSLNTRRGDGYTF,TGCGCCAGCAGCTTGAACACCAGGCGGGGCGATGGCTACACCTTC
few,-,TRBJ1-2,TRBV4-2,CASSQDQQAHGYTF,TGTGCCAGCAGCCAAGATCAACAGGCCCATGGCTACACCTTC
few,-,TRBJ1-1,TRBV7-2,CASSRQMNTEAFF,TGTGCCAGCAGTAGACAGATGAACACTGAAGCTTTCTTT
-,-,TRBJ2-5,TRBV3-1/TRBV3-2,CASSRQGQETQYF,TGTGCCAGCAGCCGTCAGGGCCAAGAGACCCAGTACTTC
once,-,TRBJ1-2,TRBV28,CASSLLTTYGYTF,TGTGCCAGCAGTTTACTAACGACTTATGGCTACACCTTC
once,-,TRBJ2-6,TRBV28,CASSKQGSGANVLTF,TGTGCCAGCAGTAAACAGGGATCTGGGGCCAACGTCCTGACTTTC
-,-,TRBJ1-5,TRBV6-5,CASSYADIKGQPQHF,TGTGCCAGCAGTTACGCGGACATAAAGGGCCAGCCCCAGCATTTT
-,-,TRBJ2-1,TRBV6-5,CASSYNGAVINNEQFF,TGTGCCAGCAGTTACAATGGGGCCGTAATAAACAATGAGCAGTTCTTC
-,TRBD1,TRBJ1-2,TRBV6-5,CASSILTGSYGYTF,TGTGCCAGCAGTATCTTGACAGGGTCCTATGGCTACACCTTC
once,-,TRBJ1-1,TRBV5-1,CASKRAQSNTEAFF,TGCGCCAGCAAGCGGGCACAGTCGAACACTGAAGCTTTCTTT